This entry lists 10 T cell receptor beta chains sequenced from one sample in a study of blood T cell repertoires in COVID-19. Clones were sequenced by immunoSEQ multiplex PCR, and TCRdb holds only the in-frame ones, with some missing. The sample has fewer than 450,000 clones; 80% to 95% are singletons. Sequencing used PBMCs or T cells enriched from blood (not recorded which). The source of these receptors is a man younger than 30 who had recovered from COVID-19.

The rearrangement uses TRBV5-5 and TRBJ1-4; perhaps TRBD1 as D (5 bases). CDR1 SGHKS and CDR2 YYEKEE come from the germline V gene (reference sequence). This CDR3 is 16 amino acids long. V lost 7 bases, J lost 1 base, and 17 bases lay in between. CDR3 in DNA: TGTGCCAGCCAACTGGGAGGGAGGGGAACTAATGAAAAACTGTTTTTT. This encodes CASQLGGRGTNEKLFF.

Of note for this clone: One end of the junction fails to match germline, which may point to a read error. J is TRBJ1-2 and V is TRBV30; D is unresolved. The CDR3 is made up of 11 amino acids. Per germline, CDR1 GTSNPN and CDR2 SVGIG (reference sequence). The CDR3 sequence: CAWSYGETATF. DNA for the CDR3: TGTGCCTGGAGTTACGGGGAAACTGCTACTTTC.

The chain is built from TRBV18 and TRBJ1-5, with a weak D call TRBD1 (6 bases). V shed 3 bases and J shed 3 bases, with 9 bases lying between them. This CDR3 has 14 residues. Per germline, CDR1 KGHSH and CDR2 LQKENI. CDR3 DNA sequence: TGTGCCAGCTCACCGGACAGAAACAATCAGCCCCAGCATTTT. As protein: CASSPDRNNQPQHF.

V and J are TRBV3-1 (or the pseudogene TRBV3-2) and TRBJ2-2; D may be TRBD2 (7 bases). The germline V and J ends were trimmed by 0 bases and 8 bases, with 13 bases remaining between them. The CDR3 length is 15 residues. Germline lookup yields CDR1 LGHDT and CDR2 YNNKEL (reference sequence). The CDR3 coding sequence is TGTGCCAGCAGCCAAGAATTTGGGGGGGCTGGGGAGCTGTTTTTT. It yields the protein CASSQEFGGAGELFF.

This clone was recorded once. The chain recombines TRBV27 with TRBJ2-7, with 7 bases identical to TRBD2. This CDR3 is built from 15 residues. V lost 5 bases, J lost 2 bases, and 9 bases stayed unmatched. Looked up from germline, CDR1 is MNHEY and CDR2 is SMNVEV (reference sequence). As DNA, the CDR3 is TGTGCCAGCAGTCGAACTAGCGCGTACCCCTACGAGCAGTACTTC. It is translated as CASSRTSAYPYEQYF.

This rearrangement joins TRBV5-4 to TRBJ2-1; 9 nucleotides line up with TRBD1. The CDR3 runs 15 residues. Looked up from germline, CDR1 is SGHNT and CDR2 is YYREEE (reference sequence). The V and J ends lost 4 bases and 1 base, in that order; junction bases with no gene match: 3. The CDR3 region is CASSPTGGSYNEQFF. The CDR3 nucleotides read TGTGCCAGCAGCCCGACAGGGGGATCCTACAATGAGCAGTTCTTC.

V usage is TRBV5-1 and J usage is TRBJ2-1; 7 nucleotides match TRBD2. The V gene end was trimmed by 2 bases and the J gene end by 4 bases; junction bases not matched to a gene: 6. The germline V gene has CDR1 SGHRS and CDR2 YFSETQ. The CDR3 runs to 15 residues. CDR3 region: CASSFSGFLYNEQFF. The CDR3 DNA sequence: TGCGCCAGCAGCTTTAGCGGGTTTCTTTACAATGAGCAGTTCTTC.

This clone has just one count. This sequence joins TRBV9 and TRBJ2-1; 7 bases are a match to TRBD1. CDR1 and CDR2 from the germline V gene are SGDLS and YYNGEE. There are 17 residues in the CDR3. Trimming at V came to 3 bases and at J to 0 bases, leaving 9 bases not matched to a gene. The CDR3, as DNA: TGTGCCAGCAGCGGGCGACAGGGAAAGAGCTCCTACAATGAGCAGTTCTTC. Its protein product is CASSGRQGKSSYNEQFF.

This clone was observed a handful of times. The chain recombines TRBV2 with TRBJ1-1; D remains ambiguous. Trimming removed 5 bases at V and 1 base at J, with 14 bases between. The CDR3 contains 15 residues. The germline CDR1 and CDR2 sequences are SNHLY and FYNNEI. The CDR3 loop is CASSYPGKTNTEAFF. CDR3 DNA: TGTGCCAGCAGTTACCCCGGGAAAACGAACACTGAAGCTTTCTTT.

This clone was seen just once. The chain joins TRBV7-8 to TRBJ2-5; 8 nucleotides line up with TRBD1. Germline trimming cut 3 bases from V and 7 bases from J; bases unmatched to any gene: 7. The CDR3 contains 14 residues. Germline V gene sequence: CDR1 SGHVS, CDR2 FQNEAQ. The CDR3 sequence: CASSFRDRGGTQYF. The CDR3 DNA reads TGTGCCAGCAGCTTCCGAGACAGGGGAGGGACCCAGTACTTC. The full variable domain, with the rest looked up from reference TRBV7-8 and TRBJ2-5, is GAGVSQSPRYKVAKRGQDVALRCDPISGHVSLFWYQQALGQGPEFLTYFQNEAQLDKSGLPSDRFFAERPEGSVSTLKIQRTQQEDSAVYLCASSFRDRGGTQYFGPGTRLLVL.